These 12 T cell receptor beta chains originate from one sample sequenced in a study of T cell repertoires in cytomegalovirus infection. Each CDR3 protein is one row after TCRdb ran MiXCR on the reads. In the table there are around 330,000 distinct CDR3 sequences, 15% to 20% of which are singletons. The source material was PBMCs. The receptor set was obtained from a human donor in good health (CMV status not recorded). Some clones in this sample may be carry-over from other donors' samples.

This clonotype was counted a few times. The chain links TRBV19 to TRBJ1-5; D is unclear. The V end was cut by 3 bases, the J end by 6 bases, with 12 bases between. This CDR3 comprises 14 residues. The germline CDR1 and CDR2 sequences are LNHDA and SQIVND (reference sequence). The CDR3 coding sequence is TGTGCCAGTAGTATTATCTCCGCGGGTCAGCCCCAGCATTTT. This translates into CASSIISAGQPQHF.

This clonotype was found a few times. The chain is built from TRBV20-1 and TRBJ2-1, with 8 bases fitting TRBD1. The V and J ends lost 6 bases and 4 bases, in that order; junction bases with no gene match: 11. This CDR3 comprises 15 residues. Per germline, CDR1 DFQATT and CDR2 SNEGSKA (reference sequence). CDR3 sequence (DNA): TGCAGTGCCCCGGGCACAGGGGGAATTTACAATGAGCAGTTCTTC. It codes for CSAPGTGGIYNEQFF.

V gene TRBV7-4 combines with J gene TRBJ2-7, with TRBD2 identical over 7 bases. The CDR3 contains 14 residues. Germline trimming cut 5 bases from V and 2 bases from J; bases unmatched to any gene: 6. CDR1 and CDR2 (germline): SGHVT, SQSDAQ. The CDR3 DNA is TGTGCCAGCAGCATTAACCGGGAGGCCTACGAGCAGTACTTC. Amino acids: CASSINREAYEQYF.

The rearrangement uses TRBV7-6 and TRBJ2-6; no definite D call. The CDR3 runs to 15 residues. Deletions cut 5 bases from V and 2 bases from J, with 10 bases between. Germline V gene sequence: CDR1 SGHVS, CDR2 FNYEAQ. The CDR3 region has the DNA TGTGCCAGCAGCGGCCTGGGTGCTGGGGCCAACGTCCTGACTTTC. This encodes CASSGLGAGANVLTF.

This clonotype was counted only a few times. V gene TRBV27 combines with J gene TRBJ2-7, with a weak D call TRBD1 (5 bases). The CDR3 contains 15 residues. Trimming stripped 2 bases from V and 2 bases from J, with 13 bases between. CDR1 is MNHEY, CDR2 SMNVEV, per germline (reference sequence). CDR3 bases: TGTGCCAGCAGTTTACAGGGATACTGGCCCTACGAGCAGTACTTC. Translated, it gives CASSLQGYWPYEQYF.

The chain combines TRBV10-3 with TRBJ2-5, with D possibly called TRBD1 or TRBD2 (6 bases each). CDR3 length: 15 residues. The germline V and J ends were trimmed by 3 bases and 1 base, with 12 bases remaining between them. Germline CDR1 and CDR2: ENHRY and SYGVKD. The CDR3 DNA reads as TGTGCCATCAGTGATCGGAGGGGGGCCCAAGAGACCCAGTACTTC. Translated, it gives CAISDRRGAQETQYF.

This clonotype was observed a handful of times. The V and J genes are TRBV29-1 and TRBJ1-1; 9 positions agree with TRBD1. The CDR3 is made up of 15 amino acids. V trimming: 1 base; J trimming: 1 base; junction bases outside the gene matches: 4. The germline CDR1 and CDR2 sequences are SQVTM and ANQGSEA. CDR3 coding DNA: TGCAGCGTTGAAGGTACAGGGGGCTCGAACACTGAAGCTTTCTTT. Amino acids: CSVEGTGGSNTEAFF.

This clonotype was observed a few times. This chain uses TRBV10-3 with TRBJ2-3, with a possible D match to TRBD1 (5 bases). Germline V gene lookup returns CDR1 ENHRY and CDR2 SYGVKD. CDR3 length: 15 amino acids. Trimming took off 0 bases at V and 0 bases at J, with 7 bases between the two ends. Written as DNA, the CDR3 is TGTGCCATCAGTGAGTCGACAGCCAGCACAGATACGCAGTATTTT. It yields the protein CAISESTASTDTQYF.

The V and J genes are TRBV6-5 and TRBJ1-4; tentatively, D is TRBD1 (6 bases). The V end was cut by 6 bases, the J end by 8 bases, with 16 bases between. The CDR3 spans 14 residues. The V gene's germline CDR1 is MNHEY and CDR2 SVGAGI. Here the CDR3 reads CASSSQGFREKLFF. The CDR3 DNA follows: TGTGCCAGCAGCTCACAGGGTTTCCGGGAAAAACTGTTTTTT.

CDR3 amino acids: CASSNRGGWNTEAFF. CDR3 DNA sequence: TGTGCCAGCAGCAACCGGGGGGGATGGAACACTGAAGCTTTCTTT. The chain is built from TRBV12-3 or TRBV12-4 and TRBJ1-1, with a possible D match to TRBD1 (5 bases). This CDR3 region has 15 residues. V was pared by 6 bases and J by 1 base, with 15 bases between.

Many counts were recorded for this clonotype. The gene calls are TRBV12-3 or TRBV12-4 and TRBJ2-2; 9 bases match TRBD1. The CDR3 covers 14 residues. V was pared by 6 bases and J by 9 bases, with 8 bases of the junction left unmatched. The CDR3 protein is CASSVQGAIRELFF. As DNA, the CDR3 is TGTGCCAGCAGCGTACAGGGGGCAATTAGGGAGCTGTTTTTT.

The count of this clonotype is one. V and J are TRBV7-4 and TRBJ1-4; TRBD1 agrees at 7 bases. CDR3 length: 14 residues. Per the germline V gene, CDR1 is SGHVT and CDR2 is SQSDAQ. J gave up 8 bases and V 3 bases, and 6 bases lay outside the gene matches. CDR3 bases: TGTGCCAGCAGCTTTCAACAGGGGAGCGAAAAACTGTTTTTT. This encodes CASSFQQGSEKLFF.